Following are 32 T cell receptor beta chains from one sample sequenced in a study of blood T cells in healthy people across ages. For the second PCR, which ran for about 6 to 11 cycles, a sample-barcoded 5' primer and a J-beta primer mix were used. MiXCR, run by TCRdb on the 5' RACE reads, gives a single entry per CDR3 protein. The table has 1.5 million to 2 million distinct CDR3 sequences, 28% seen once. Sequencing input: blood. The receptors stem from a young woman in good health.

This clonotype was seen more than once but under ten times. The genes are TRBV28 and TRBJ2-4; 7 bases fit TRBD1. The CDR3 is 14 amino acids. Germline V lookup: CDR1 MDHEN, CDR2 SYDVKM. With 6 bases clipped from V and 9 bases from J, the junction kept 11 bases outside the gene matches. CDR3 loop: CASSRAGDSVIQYF. CDR3 nucleotide sequence: TGTGCCAGCAGCCGGGCCGGGGACAGTGTCATTCAGTACTTC.

This clonotype turned up a few times. V is TRBV24-1 and J is TRBJ2-3, with 8 nucleotides matching TRBD1. The J segment lost 4 bases and the V segment lost 7 bases, leaving 9 bases of the junction unmatched. Germline lookup yields CDR1 KGHDR and CDR2 SFDVKD. This CDR3 has 15 residues. CDR3 nucleotides: TGTGCCACCAGAGACCCCGGACAGGGTTCAGATACGCAGTATTTT. It translates to CATRDPGQGSDTQYF.

In its sample, this clonotype was seen many times. The chain joins TRBV5-1 to TRBJ2-7, with TRBD1 matching over 9 bases. Trimming removed 4 bases from V and 6 bases from J; junction bases left unmatched: 11. CDR3 size: 15 residues. CDR1 is SGHRS and CDR2 is YFSETQ in the germline V gene. The CDR3: CASSPEGQGTREQYF. CDR3 bases: TGCGCCAGCAGCCCGGAGGGACAGGGAACCCGCGAGCAGTACTTC. The entire variable domain, with the rest obtained from reference TRBV5-1 and TRBJ2-7, is as follows: KAGVTQTPRYLIKTRGQQVTLSCSPISGHRSVSWYQQTPGQGLQFLFEYFSETQRNKGNFPGRFSGRQFSNSRSEMNVSTLELGDSALYLCASSPEGQGTREQYFGPGTRLTVT.

This clonotype was counted many times. The V and J genes are TRBV20-1 and TRBJ2-4; D remains unclear. CDR1 and CDR2 (germline): DFQATT, SNEGSKA (reference sequence). Trimming took 1 base from V and 0 from J, leaving 16 bases between them. This CDR3 has 17 amino acids. The CDR3 region has the DNA TGCAGTGCTAGAGTTTATGAGGATAGAATAGCCAAAAACATTCAGTACTTC. It encodes CSARVYEDRIAKNIQYF.

A single count supports this clonotype. The CDR3 region is CASSHSGTTDTQYF. Written as DNA, the CDR3 is TGTGCCAGCAGCCATTCCGGGACCACAGATACGCAGTATTTT. The J gene is TRBJ2-3, the V gene TRBV12-3 or TRBV12-4; D may be TRBD1 or TRBD2 (5 bases each). Trimming removed 6 bases from V and 2 bases from J, with 12 bases in between. The CDR3 spans 14 residues.

This clonotype was found many times. The chain is built from TRBV25-1 and TRBJ2-7; D perhaps matches TRBD2 (6 bases). The germline gives CDR1 MGHDK, CDR2 SYGVNS. The CDR3 has 14 residues. Trimming shortened V by 3 bases and J by 4 bases, and 13 bases separated the two germline ends. CDR3 sequence (DNA): TGTGCCAGCAGTGACCCCCGGGAGTTATACGAGCAGTACTTC. This sequence encodes CASSDPRELYEQYF.

The rearrangement joins TRBV7-9 to TRBJ2-1; no clear D gene. Germline CDR1 SEHNR, CDR2 FQNEAQ (reference sequence). The CDR3 is made up of 13 amino acids. Trimming removed 3 bases from V and 8 bases from J, with 11 bases in between. For the CDR3, the DNA is TGTGCCAGCAGCTTGAACTTAGTTGATGAGCAGTTCTTC. As protein: CASSLNLVDEQFF.

Only a few counts were recorded for this clonotype. A read error may produce the germline difference seen at one junction end. The rearrangement joins TRBV20-1 to TRBJ2-7; D is perhaps TRBD1 (5 bases). This CDR3 has 15 residues. Germline CDR1 DFQATT, CDR2 SNEGSKA (reference sequence). The CDR3 here is CSANIDSLVPYKQYF. The DNA for the CDR3 is TGCAGTGCAAACATTGACAGCCTCGTTCCCTACAAGCAGTACTTC.

The rearrangement joins TRBV20-1 to TRBJ1-3; D is unclear. Trimming stripped 5 bases from V and 2 bases from J, with 7 bases between. This CDR3 contains 12 residues. CDR1 and CDR2 from the germline V gene are DFQATT and SNEGSKA (reference sequence). CDR3 in amino acids: CSAPDAGNTIYF. The CDR3 DNA is TGCAGTGCTCCGGACGCTGGAAACACCATATATTTT.

This sequence joins TRBV30 and TRBJ2-1; D is possibly TRBD2 (5 bases). This CDR3 is built from 14 residues. Trimming pared 8 bases from V and 2 bases from J, leaving 16 bases between. Germline CDR1 is GTSNPN and CDR2 is SVGIG (reference sequence). The CDR3 bases are TGTGCCGGACGCGGGCGGCCCGCCTACAATGAGCAGTTCTTC. This codes for CAGRGRPAYNEQFF.

This clonotype came up a few times. The chain uses TRBV5-1 and TRBJ2-1; possibly TRBD1 or TRBD2 for D (6 bases each). CDR1 is SGHRS and CDR2 is YFSETQ in the germline V gene. The CDR3 sequence is 15 residues long. Trimming took 2 bases from V and 5 from J, leaving 14 bases between them. CDR3 region: CASSLGGGQHNEQFF. The CDR3 coding sequence is TGCGCCAGCAGCTTAGGGGGAGGACAGCACAATGAGCAGTTCTTC.

This chain connects TRBV7-9 to TRBJ2-7, with a weak D call TRBD1 (6 bases). CDR1 is SEHNR, CDR2 FQNEAQ, per germline (reference sequence). The CDR3 length is 13 residues. Trimming removed 5 bases from V and 5 bases from J, with 13 bases in between. The CDR3 DNA is TGTGCCAGCAGCAAACAGGGTTTCCACGAGCAGTACTTC. It is translated as CASSKQGFHEQYF.

CDR3 sequence: CASSPTGEGAGEQYF. In DNA, the CDR3 is TGCGCCAGCAGTCCTACCGGGGAGGGGGCCGGCGAGCAGTACTTC. This rearrangement joins TRBV5-1 to TRBJ2-5; D may be TRBD1 or TRBD2 (7 bases each). The J call may be wrong; the DNA end is better matched by TRBJ2-7. This CDR3 has 15 amino acids. CDR1 is SGHRS, CDR2 YFSETQ, per germline.

Regarding this clonotype: This may be a read error, as it is one base from a much larger clone. The gene calls are TRBV27 and TRBJ2-1; 7 nucleotides match TRBD2. CDR3 size: 15 residues. Germline CDR1 MNHEY, CDR2 SMNVEV (reference sequence). The CDR3 nucleotides read TGTGCCAGCAGTTTAACAGCGGGGTTATACAATGAGCAGCTCTTC. Amino acid sequence: CASSLTAGLYNEQLF.

The V and J genes are TRBV7-9 and TRBJ1-4; possible D gene TRBD1, 6 bases. CDR1 and CDR2 (germline): SEHNR, FQNEAQ (reference sequence). V was cut by 1 base and J by 5 bases, with 8 bases left in between. The CDR3 has 14 amino acids. Written as DNA, the CDR3 is TGTGCCAGCAGCTTAGTACAGGGAAATGAAAAACTGTTTTTT. As protein: CASSLVQGNEKLFF. The whole variable domain, filled in from reference TRBV7-9 and TRBJ1-4, reads DTGVSQNPRHKITKRGQNVTFRCDPISEHNRLYWYRQTLGQGPEFLTYFQNEAQLEKSRLLSDRFSAERPKGSFSTLEIQRTEQGDSAMYLCASSLVQGNEKLFFGSGTQLSVL.

V gene TRBV2 combines with J gene TRBJ1-2; the match to TRBD1 covers 9 bases. CDR3 length: 12 residues. Germline-derived CDR1 and CDR2 are SNHLY and FYNNEI. V lost 8 bases, J lost 6 bases, and 4 bases stayed unmatched. The CDR3 region is CASGRQGDGYTF. In nucleotides, the CDR3 is TGTGCCAGCGGTCGACAGGGGGATGGCTACACCTTC.

Remarks on this clonotype: A read error may account for a junction end that differs from germline. The chain has TRBV20-1 and TRBJ2-3; D is unresolved. Germline values: CDR1 DFQATT, CDR2 SNEGSKA (reference sequence). The CDR3 consists of 14 residues. The CDR3: CGARLMALTDTQYF. Here the CDR3 DNA reads TGCGGTGCTAGACTTATGGCTCTCACAGATACGCAGTATTTT.

The chain carries TRBV9 and TRBJ1-2; maybe TRBD1 (5 bases). Trimming cost V 2 bases and J 4 bases, with 12 bases left between them. This CDR3 spans 14 amino acids. The germline V gene encodes CDR1 SGDLS and CDR2 YYNGEE. The CDR3 bases are TGTGCCAGCAGCGTCCAACAGGCGGGCTATGGCTACACCTTC. This gives the protein CASSVQQAGYGYTF.

V usage is TRBV3-1 and J usage is TRBJ2-1; 7 bases map to TRBD1. Germline V gene data show CDR1 as LGHDT and CDR2 as YNNKEL (reference sequence). J was trimmed by 14 bases and V by 4 bases; bases with no gene match: 8. This CDR3 contains 12 residues. The CDR3 DNA reads TGTGCCAGCAGCCGAACAGGGGCCAGAGAGTTCTTC. Translating it yields CASSRTGAREFF.

This clonotype was found a few times. The chain links TRBV12-3 or TRBV12-4 to TRBJ2-5; TRBD1 or TRBD2 may be the D gene (5 bases each). The V and J ends lost 7 bases and 5 bases respectively, with 14 bases between them. The CDR3 runs to 13 residues. The chain's CDR3 is CASTPGRRETQYF. As DNA, the CDR3 is TGTGCCAGCACCCCGGGACGCCGCGAGACCCAGTACTTC.

V gene TRBV6-6 combines with J gene TRBJ2-7; possible D gene TRBD1, 5 bases. V was trimmed by 0 bases and J by 1 base, leaving 13 bases between them. The CDR3 totals 16 residues. Germline V gives CDR1 MNHNY, CDR2 SVGAGI (reference sequence). CDR3 in DNA: TGTGCCAGCAGTTACTCGGGCACAGGCCAATCCTACGAGCAGTACTTC. Residues: CASSYSGTGQSYEQYF.

The chain links TRBV5-1 to TRBJ1-2; D may be TRBD1 (6 bases). CDR1 SGHRS and CDR2 YFSETQ come from the germline V gene. The CDR3 is made up of 14 amino acids. Trimming shortened V by 0 bases and J by 7 bases, and 13 bases separated the two germline ends. The CDR3 nucleotides are TGCGCCAGCAGCTTGGGACAGGAAAAGGTTGGCTACACCTTC. It is translated as CASSLGQEKVGYTF.

The chain employs TRBV2 and TRBJ2-7; no clear D gene. CDR1 and CDR2 (germline): SNHLY, FYNNEI. The length of the CDR3 is 13 residues. V was clipped by 5 bases and J by 6 bases, with 14 bases between them. The CDR3 region is CASSMSGLVEQYF. The CDR3 nucleotides read TGTGCCAGCAGTATGTCAGGTCTGGTCGAGCAGTACTTC.

The chain is built from TRBV12-3 or TRBV12-4 and TRBJ1-1; TRBD1 matches 8 bases. The CDR3 spans 16 residues. Trimming at V came to 4 bases and at J to 1 base, leaving 8 bases not matched to a gene. As DNA, the CDR3 is TGTGCCAGCAGTTCTCGACAGGGGATGGGGAACACTGAAGCTTTCTTT. Protein product: CASSSRQGMGNTEAFF.

Note on this clonotype: A read error may be the cause here, since a much bigger clone is one base away. The rearrangement links TRBV20-1 to TRBJ1-2; unclear D gene. Germline CDR1 and CDR2: DFQATT and SNEGSKA (reference sequence). There are 10 residues in the CDR3. The CDR3 sequence is CGAQNYGYTF. In DNA, the CDR3 is TGCGGTGCGCAGAACTATGGCTACACCTTC.

The table lists this clonotype with a few counts. The chain links TRBV20-1 to TRBJ2-7; D perhaps matches TRBD1 (5 bases). V dropped 6 bases and J dropped 6 bases, with 12 bases sitting between them. Germline values: CDR1 DFQATT, CDR2 SNEGSKA (reference sequence). This CDR3 region has 11 residues. CDR3 sequence: CSAKQAFEQYF. The CDR3 nucleotides are TGCAGTGCAAAACAGGCTTTCGAGCAGTACTTC.

The chain employs TRBV20-1 and TRBJ2-3; TRBD2 matches 9 bases. The CDR3 sequence is 16 residues long. Germline V gene sequence: CDR1 DFQATT, CDR2 SNEGSKA (reference sequence). V shed 3 bases and J 0 bases; nucleotides not matched to a gene: 7. CDR3 nucleotides: TGCAGTGCTAGGCATCCTAGCGGGATTAGCACAGATACGCAGTATTTT. Protein: CSARHPSGISTDTQYF.

This clonotype came up a few times. The chain joins TRBV5-5 to TRBJ1-2, with TRBD1 as a possible D gene (6 bases). The CDR3 length is 16 residues. V shed 4 bases and J shed 2 bases, with 18 bases lying between them. Germline V gene data show CDR1 as SGHKS and CDR2 as YYEKEE (reference sequence). The CDR3: CASSPQRAGANYGYTF. The CDR3 DNA sequence: TGTGCCAGCAGCCCCCAGAGGGCAGGGGCCAACTATGGCTACACCTTC.

This clonotype was counted a few times. The chain carries TRBV6-1 and TRBJ2-1; 10 bases line up with TRBD2. Germline V gene data show CDR1 as MNHNS and CDR2 as SASEGT. This CDR3 spans 17 amino acids. V gave up 5 bases and J gave up 0 bases; unmatched junction bases: 7. The CDR3 DNA reads TGTGCCAGCAGTCGACCCGGACTAGCGGACTCCTACAATGAGCAGTTCTTC. As protein: CASSRPGLADSYNEQFF.

The chain couples TRBV6-5 to TRBJ2-4, with 8 bases matching TRBD1. Germline lookup yields CDR1 MNHEY and CDR2 SVGAGI. Unmatched junction bases numbered 6, after V lost 5 bases and J lost 3 bases. This CDR3 contains 15 residues. CDR3 residues: CASSSDRGGKNIQYF. For the CDR3, the DNA is TGTGCCAGCAGTAGCGACAGGGGAGGCAAAAACATTCAGTACTTC.

The chain couples TRBV25-1 to TRBJ2-7, with 7 bases aligning to TRBD1. The germline gives CDR1 MGHDK, CDR2 SYGVNS. The CDR3 has 14 residues. CDR3 sequence reads: CASTGTSGNNEQYF. The DNA of the CDR3 is TGTGCGTCGACAGGGACGAGCGGAAACAATGAGCAGTACTTC.

The V gene is TRBV9, the J gene TRBJ2-3, with TRBD2 matching over 8 bases. CDR1 SGDLS and CDR2 YYNGEE come from the germline V gene. The CDR3 loop spans 15 amino acids. J lost 6 bases, V lost 0 bases, and 6 bases had no gene match. Written as DNA, the CDR3 is TGTGCCAGCAGCGTAGTCGGGGGGGGCGGTGATACGCAGTATTTT. Its protein is CASSVVGGGGDTQYF.